A selection of T cell receptor beta chains follows, all from one sample in a study of T-cell reconstitution after alpha-beta-depleted transplantation in children. TCRdb recomputed calls from the PCR reads with MiXCR, one row per CDR3 protein. The sample contains approximately 1,000,000 distinct CDR3 sequences, less than 30% of which appear only once. The specimen was PBMCs, mostly from graft donor cells, collected 360 days after TCRalphabeta/CD19-depleted stem cell transplant. The origin of the receptors is a boy younger than two who had a stem cell transplant for SCID, so the T cells may come from the graft donor. CDR3s leave out the opening cysteine and the closing phenylalanine or tryptophan. Clone size, where shown, is once, few, many, or a class for clones that have expanded.

>TRBV2|TRBJ2-1|.
ASSEGQGIGQF
>TRBV12-3/TRBV12-4|TRBJ1-1|.
ASSLQGSGTEAF
>TRBV6-5|TRBJ1-6|.
ASSYSKGNSPLH
>TRBV7-9|TRBJ2-3|.
ASSLPRTSTDTQY
>TRBV29-1|TRBJ1-1|.
SVLSTGFVLNTEAF
>TRBV20-1|TRBJ2-3|.
SARELAGGPDTQY
>TRBV7-9|TRBJ2-7|few
ASSLATDFYEQY
>TRBV5-4|TRBJ1-1|.
ASSLESGEWNKVIGNTEAF
>TRBV27|TRBJ2-2|.
ASSLKAGGFGELF
>TRBV9|TRBJ2-1|few
ASSAYWAEDEQF
>TRBV12-3/TRBV12-4|TRBJ2-1|few
ASSLERGEYNEQF
>TRBV15|TRBJ2-7|few
ATSRDLGPFSYEQY
>TRBV29-1|TRBJ2-1|many
SVQPYNEQF
>TRBV12-3/TRBV12-4|TRBJ1-5|.
ASSFGVSQPQH
>TRBV12-3/TRBV12-4|TRBJ2-1|few
ASSFGFGAPEGNEQF
>TRBV2|TRBJ2-2|.
ASSRGGLNTGELF
>TRBV24-1|TRBJ1-1|.
ATSDSGSVNTEAF
>TRBV20-1|TRBJ2-1|.
SAAIHGSSYNEQF
>TRBV29-1|TRBJ2-5|few
SVGTVKETQY
>TRBV10-3|TRBJ2-5|.
ASERLDRGRQETQY
>TRBV7-2|TRBJ2-1|.
ASRGGLRFNEQF
>TRBV5-1|TRBJ2-1|few
ASSLGTTQEQF
>TRBV10-3|TRBJ1-5|.
AIRGLANQPQH
>TRBV12-3/TRBV12-4|TRBJ2-7|.
ASSTTRGGLSYEQY
>TRBV7-9|TRBJ1-5|.
ASSWGTGIGFQPQH
>TRBV2|TRBJ1-1|few
ASSGARSTEAF
>TRBV5-1|TRBJ2-4|many
ASSSGQGGWIGNIQY
>TRBV10-2|TRBJ1-2|many
ASAKGGHGYT
>TRBV28|TRBJ1-1|few
ASSPGTPITEAF
>TRBV10-2|TRBJ2-3|few
ASSEVEVWQDTQY